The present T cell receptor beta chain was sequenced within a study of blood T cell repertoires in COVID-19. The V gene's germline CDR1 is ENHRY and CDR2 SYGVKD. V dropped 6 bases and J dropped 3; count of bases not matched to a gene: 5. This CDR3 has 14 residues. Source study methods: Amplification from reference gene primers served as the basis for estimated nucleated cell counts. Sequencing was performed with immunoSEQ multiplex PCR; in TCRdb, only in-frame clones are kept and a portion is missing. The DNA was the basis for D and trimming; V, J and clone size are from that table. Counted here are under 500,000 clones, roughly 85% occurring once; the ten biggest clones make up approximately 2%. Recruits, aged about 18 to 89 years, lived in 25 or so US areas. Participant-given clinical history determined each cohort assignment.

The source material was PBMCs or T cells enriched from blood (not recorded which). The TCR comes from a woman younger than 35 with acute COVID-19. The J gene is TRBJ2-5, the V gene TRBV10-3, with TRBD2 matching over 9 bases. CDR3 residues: CAIRGSGRKETQYF. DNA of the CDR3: TGTGCCATCAGGGGGAGCGGGAGGAAAGAGACCCAGTACTTC.